Included here is one TCR beta chain sequence, with context. This sample is drawn from a study of T cell responses to AZD1222 COVID-19 vaccine. The germline gives CDR1 SNHLY, CDR2 FYNNEI. V lost 4 bases to trimming and J lost 0 bases, with 10 bases between them. CDR3 length: 16 residues. Only in-frame clones appear in the TCRdb table, and some are missing; sequencing was by immunoSEQ multiplex PCR. The table has over 65,000 clones, approximately 87% seen once. This sample comprised peripheral blood, obtained on day 0 of AZD1222 vaccination. V is TRBV2 and J is TRBJ1-6; no clear D gene. The receptor was derived from an adult in good health. The CDR3 DNA reads as TGTGCCAGCAGTGTGGAAGCGGTCTCCTATAATTCACCCCTCCACTTT. Its translation is CASSVEAVSYNSPLHF.